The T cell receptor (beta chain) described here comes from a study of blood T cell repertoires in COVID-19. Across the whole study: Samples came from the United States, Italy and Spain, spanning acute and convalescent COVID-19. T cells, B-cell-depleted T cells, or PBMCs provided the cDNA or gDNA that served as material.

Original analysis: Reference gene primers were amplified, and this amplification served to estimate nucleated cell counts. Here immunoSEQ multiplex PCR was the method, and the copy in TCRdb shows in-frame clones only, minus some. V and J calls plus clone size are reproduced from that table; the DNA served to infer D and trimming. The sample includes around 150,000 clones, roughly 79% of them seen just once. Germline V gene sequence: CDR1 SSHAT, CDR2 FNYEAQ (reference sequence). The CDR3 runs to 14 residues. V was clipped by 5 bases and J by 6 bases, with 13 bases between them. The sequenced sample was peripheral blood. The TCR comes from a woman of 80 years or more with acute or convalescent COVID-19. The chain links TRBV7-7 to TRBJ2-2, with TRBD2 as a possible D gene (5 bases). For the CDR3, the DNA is TGTGCCAGCAGCCAGCGTCGGGGTTCCGGGGAGCTGTTTTTT. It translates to CASSQRRGSGELFF.